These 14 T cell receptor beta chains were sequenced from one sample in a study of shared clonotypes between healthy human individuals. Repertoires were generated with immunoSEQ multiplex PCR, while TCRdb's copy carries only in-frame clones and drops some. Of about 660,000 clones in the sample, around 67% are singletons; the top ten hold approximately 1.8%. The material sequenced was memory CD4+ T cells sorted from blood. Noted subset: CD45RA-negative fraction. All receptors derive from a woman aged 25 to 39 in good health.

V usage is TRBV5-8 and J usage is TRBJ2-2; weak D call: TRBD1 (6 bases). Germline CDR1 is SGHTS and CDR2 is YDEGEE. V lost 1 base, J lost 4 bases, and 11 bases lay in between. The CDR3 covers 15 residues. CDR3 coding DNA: TGTGCCAGCAGCTTGTCACAGGGTCTCACCGGGGAGCTGTTTTTT. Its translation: CASSLSQGLTGELFF.

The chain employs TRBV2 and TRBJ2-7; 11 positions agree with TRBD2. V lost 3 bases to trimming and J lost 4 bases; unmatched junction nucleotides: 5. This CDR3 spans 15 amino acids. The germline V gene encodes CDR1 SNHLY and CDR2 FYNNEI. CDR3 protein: CASSDGASGRYEQYF. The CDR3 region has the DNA TGTGCCAGCAGTGATGGGGCTAGCGGGAGGTACGAGCAGTACTTC.

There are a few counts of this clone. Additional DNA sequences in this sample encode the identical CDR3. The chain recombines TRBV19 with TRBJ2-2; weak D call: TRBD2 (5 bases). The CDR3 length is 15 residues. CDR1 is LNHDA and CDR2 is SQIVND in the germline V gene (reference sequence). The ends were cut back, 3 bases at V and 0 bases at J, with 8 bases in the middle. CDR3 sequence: CASSISGTNTGELFF. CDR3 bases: TGTGCCAGTAGTATTTCCGGGACGAACACCGGGGAGCTGTTTTTT.

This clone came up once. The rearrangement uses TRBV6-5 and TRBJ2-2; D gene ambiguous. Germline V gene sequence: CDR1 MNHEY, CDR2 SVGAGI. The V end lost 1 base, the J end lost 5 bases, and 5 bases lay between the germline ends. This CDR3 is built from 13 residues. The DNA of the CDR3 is TGTGCCAGCAGTTACTACCTGACCGGGGAGCTGTTTTTT. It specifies CASSYYLTGELFF.

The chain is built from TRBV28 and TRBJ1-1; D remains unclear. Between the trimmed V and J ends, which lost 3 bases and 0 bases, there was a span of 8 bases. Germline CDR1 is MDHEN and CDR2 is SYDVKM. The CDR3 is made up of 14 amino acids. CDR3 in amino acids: CASSFHSMNTEAFF. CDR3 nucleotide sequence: TGTGCCAGCAGTTTCCACAGCATGAACACTGAAGCTTTCTTT.

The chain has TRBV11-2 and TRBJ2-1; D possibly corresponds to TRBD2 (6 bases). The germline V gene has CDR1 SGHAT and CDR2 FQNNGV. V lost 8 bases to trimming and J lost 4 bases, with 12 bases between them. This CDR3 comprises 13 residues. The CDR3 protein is CASETSRYNEQFF. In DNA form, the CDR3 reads TGTGCCAGCGAAACTAGCAGATACAATGAGCAGTTCTTC.

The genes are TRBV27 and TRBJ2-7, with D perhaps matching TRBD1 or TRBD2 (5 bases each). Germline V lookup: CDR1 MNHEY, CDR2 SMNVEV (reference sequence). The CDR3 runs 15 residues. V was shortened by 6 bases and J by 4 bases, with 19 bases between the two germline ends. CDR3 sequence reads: CASRYTGTVVYEQYF. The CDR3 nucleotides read TGTGCCAGCAGATACACCGGGACCGTCGTTTACGAGCAGTACTTC.

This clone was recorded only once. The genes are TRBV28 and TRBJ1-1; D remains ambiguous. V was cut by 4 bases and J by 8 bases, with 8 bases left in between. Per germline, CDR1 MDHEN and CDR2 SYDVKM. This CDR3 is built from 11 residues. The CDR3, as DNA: TGTGCCAGCAGTTCGGCCTGGGAAGCTTTCTTT. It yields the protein CASSSAWEAFF.

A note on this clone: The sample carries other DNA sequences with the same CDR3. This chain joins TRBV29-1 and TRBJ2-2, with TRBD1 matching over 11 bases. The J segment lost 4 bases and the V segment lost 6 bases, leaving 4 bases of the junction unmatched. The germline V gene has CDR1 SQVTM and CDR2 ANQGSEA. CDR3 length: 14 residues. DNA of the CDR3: TGCAGCGTCGGACAGGGGGCGGGCACCGGGGAGCTGTTTTTT. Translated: CSVGQGAGTGELFF.

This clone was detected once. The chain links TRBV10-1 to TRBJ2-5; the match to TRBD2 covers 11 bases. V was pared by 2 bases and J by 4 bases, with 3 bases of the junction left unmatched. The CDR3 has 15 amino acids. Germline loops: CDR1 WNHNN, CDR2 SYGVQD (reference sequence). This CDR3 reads CASSELAGGRETQYF. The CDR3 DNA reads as TGCGCCAGCAGTGAGCTAGCGGGAGGTCGAGAGACCCAGTACTTC.

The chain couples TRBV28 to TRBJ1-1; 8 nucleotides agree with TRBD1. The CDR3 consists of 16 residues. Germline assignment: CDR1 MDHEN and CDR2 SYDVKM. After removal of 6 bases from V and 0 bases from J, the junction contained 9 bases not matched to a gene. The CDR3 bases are TGTGCCAGCAGCTTACCCGGACAGGGATTGAACACTGAAGCTTTCTTT. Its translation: CASSLPGQGLNTEAFF.

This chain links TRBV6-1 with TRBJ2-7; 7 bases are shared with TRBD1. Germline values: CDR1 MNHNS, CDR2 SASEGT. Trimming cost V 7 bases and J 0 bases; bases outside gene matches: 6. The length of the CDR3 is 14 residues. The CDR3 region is CASIPGQNSYEQYF. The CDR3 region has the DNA TGTGCCAGCATTCCGGGACAGAACTCCTACGAGCAGTACTTC.

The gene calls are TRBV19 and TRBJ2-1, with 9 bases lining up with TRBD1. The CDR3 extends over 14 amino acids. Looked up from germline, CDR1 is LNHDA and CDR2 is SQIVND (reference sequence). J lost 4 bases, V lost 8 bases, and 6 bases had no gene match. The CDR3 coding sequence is TGTGCCAGTGCGGACAGGGGAGGTTACAATGAGCAGTTCTTC. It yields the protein CASADRGGYNEQFF.

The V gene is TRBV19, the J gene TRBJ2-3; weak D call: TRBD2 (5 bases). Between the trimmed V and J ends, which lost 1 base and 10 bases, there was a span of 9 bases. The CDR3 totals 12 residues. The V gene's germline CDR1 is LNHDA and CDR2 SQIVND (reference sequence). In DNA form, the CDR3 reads TGTGCCAGTAGTATAGTCGAGGGCGCGCAGTATTTT. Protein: CASSIVEGAQYF.